This T cell receptor beta chain is from a study of T cell responses to AZD1222 COVID-19 vaccine. Broader study findings: Females made up more of the donors, who were largely white British, and clonal diversity may have come out too low. Among AZD1222 vaccinees, only 5 to 7 were seropositive at baseline.

Recipients boosted at about 4 weeks or about 12 weeks are pooled. Trimming shortened V by 3 bases and J by 1 base, and 11 bases separated the two germline ends. Germline lookup yields CDR1 MRHNA and CDR2 SNTAGT. The CDR3 covers 15 residues. Method: immunoSEQ multiplex PCR; TCRdb's copy keeps in-frame clones and lacks some. Of about 110,000 clones listed, 89% are singletons. Comments on this clone: Its antigen is as yet unknown.

V gene TRBV6-4 combines with J gene TRBJ2-3; D gene uncertain. The TCR sequence derives from an adult who received the AZD1222 COVID-19 vaccine. Sequences were derived from peripheral blood, sampled 28 days after the second AZD1222 dose. This CDR3 reads CASSEEWSRTDTQYF. The CDR3 DNA reads as TGTGCCAGCAGTGAAGAGTGGTCTCGCACAGATACGCAGTATTTT.